The 25 T cell receptor beta chains in this list originate from one sample, sequenced in a study of glioma-infiltrating T cells after dendritic cell vaccination. Produced via immunoSEQ multiplex PCR; TCRdb's table is partial and in-frame only. The repertoire holds tens of thousands of clones, with 70% to 90% as singletons. The time point denotes: after dendritic cell vaccination, including at tumor progression/relapse. The sample consisted of blood, taken after dendritic cell vaccination. These receptors originate from a human donor with glioblastoma.

This chain joins TRBV19 and TRBJ2-2; D is perhaps TRBD1 (5 bases). The CDR3 loop spans 14 amino acids. Germline V gene sequence: CDR1 LNHDA, CDR2 SQIVND (reference sequence). V gave up 4 bases and J gave up 5 bases, with 11 bases separating them. The CDR3 reads CASSRETETGELFF. The CDR3, as DNA: TGTGCCAGTAGTAGAGAGACAGAGACCGGGGAGCTGTTTTTT.

The chain uses TRBV13 and TRBJ1-1; D gene unclear. Germline loops: CDR1 PRHDT, CDR2 FYEKMQ (reference sequence). The V and J ends lost 1 base and 1 base respectively, with 7 bases between them. This CDR3 has 14 amino acids. CDR3 in DNA: TGTGCCAGCAGCTTAGTGGGAGGGAACACTGAAGCTTTCTTT. Translated: CASSLVGGNTEAFF.

J is TRBJ1-1 and V is TRBV11-3, with D perhaps TRBD1 (6 bases). This CDR3 is built from 16 residues. Germline lookup yields CDR1 SGHNT and CDR2 YENEEA. Trimming pared 3 bases from V and 3 bases from J, leaving 17 bases between. The chain's CDR3 is CASSLVQGYIHTEAFF. In nucleotides, the CDR3 is TGTGCCAGCAGCTTGGTACAGGGCTATATTCACACTGAAGCTTTCTTT.

This clone was seen a handful of times. The CDR3 is CASSYGGGLTGELFF. The CDR3 DNA reads TGTGCCAGCAGCTACGGGGGGGGTCTCACCGGGGAGCTGTTTTTT. V and J are TRBV7-3 and TRBJ2-2; 8 nucleotides align to TRBD2. The CDR3 runs to 15 residues. From germline, CDR1 is SGHTA and CDR2 FQGTGA. V trimming: 4 bases; J trimming: 4 bases; junction bases outside the gene matches: 5.

The gene calls are TRBV5-1 and TRBJ2-1, with no clear D. The CDR3 is made up of 11 amino acids. In germline, CDR1 is SGHRS, CDR2 YFSETQ. V lost 5 bases and J 7 bases, leaving 7 bases between the germline ends. Written as DNA, the CDR3 is TGCGCCAGCAGTAGTTCTAATGAGCAGTTCTTC. Translating it yields CASSSSNEQFF.

This clone has only a few counts. The J gene is TRBJ1-2, the V gene TRBV7-8; D might be TRBD1 (6 bases). CDR3 size: 17 residues. CDR1 is SGHVS, CDR2 FQNEAQ, per germline. Trimming left V 1 base short and J 6 bases short, with 21 bases between. The CDR3 DNA reads TGTGCCAGCAGCTTAGAAACTGTGGCGCAGGGGCGGCATGGCTACACCTTC. This translates into CASSLETVAQGRHGYTF.

V usage is TRBV2 and J usage is TRBJ1-5; no clear D gene. V lost 2 bases, J lost 11 bases, and 19 bases lay in between. This CDR3 spans 15 amino acids. Germline values: CDR1 SNHLY, CDR2 FYNNEI. Here the CDR3 reads CASSETSGKPEAQHF. CDR3 DNA sequence: TGTGCCAGCAGTGAAACGTCCGGGAAACCCGAGGCCCAGCATTTT. The full variable domain, its missing parts supplied by reference TRBV2 and TRBJ1-5, is EPEVTQTPSHQVTQMGQEVILRCVPISNHLYFYWYRQILGQKVEFLVSFYNNEISEKSEIFDDQFSVERPDGSNFTLKIRSTKLEDSAMYFCASSETSGKPEAQHFGDGTRLSIL.

This sequence joins TRBV6-5 and TRBJ2-7, with 7 positions matching TRBD2. The CDR3 is 16 residues long. Germline CDR1 reads MNHEY; CDR2 reads SVGAGI. J lost 7 bases, V lost 1 base, and 13 bases had no gene match. Written as DNA, the CDR3 is TGTGCCAGCAGTTACTACGGGACTACCTGGCTGCGTGAGCAGTACTTC. Its protein product is CASSYYGTTWLREQYF.

The chain is built from TRBV21-1 and TRBJ1-3. TRBV21-1 is reported as a pseudogene. There are 16 residues in the CDR3. The CDR3 coding sequence is TGTGCCAGAAGATCGGGGGGAACGGGGGCTGGAAACACCATATATTTT. Its translation is CARRSGGTGAGNTIYF.

The chain couples TRBV5-1 to TRBJ2-3, with 14 nucleotides matching TRBD2. CDR3 length: 16 residues. The germline V gene has CDR1 SGHRS and CDR2 YFSETQ. V lost 4 bases to trimming and J lost 1 base; unmatched junction nucleotides: 2. The chain's CDR3 is CASSGTSGGGTDTQYF. CDR3 sequence (DNA): TGCGCCAGCAGCGGGACTAGCGGGGGAGGCACAGATACGCAGTATTTT.

This chain links TRBV5-1 with TRBJ1-2; 9 positions agree with TRBD1. This CDR3 spans 14 amino acids. Germline lookup yields CDR1 SGHRS and CDR2 YFSETQ. The J segment lost 8 bases and the V segment lost 4 bases, leaving 9 bases of the junction unmatched. As DNA, the CDR3 is TGCGCCAGCAGCCCTGGGACAGGGAGAAGCGGCTACACCTTC. This sequence encodes CASSPGTGRSGYTF.

The chain couples TRBV27 to TRBJ2-5, with a weak D call TRBD2 (6 bases). The CDR3 contains 12 residues. Germline loops: CDR1 MNHEY, CDR2 SMNVEV (reference sequence). V lost 8 bases, J lost 7 bases, and 14 bases lay in between. CDR3 sequence reads: CASGPGAGTQYF. CDR3 in DNA: TGTGCCAGCGGACCGGGAGCTGGGACCCAGTACTTC.

Concerning this clone: The junction departs from the called germline gene at one end, perhaps through a read error. V is TRBV7-2 and J is TRBJ2-5; 7 positions match TRBD2. The CDR3 runs to 14 residues. Germline V gene lookup returns CDR1 SGHTA and CDR2 FQGNSA. CDR3 nucleotide sequence: TGTGCCAGCAACTCAGCGGGGAGGCAAGGGACCCAGTACTTC. This sequence encodes CASNSAGRQGTQYF.

The chain joins TRBV4-2 to TRBJ2-2; D is unclear. In germline, CDR1 is LGHNA, CDR2 YNFKEQ. This CDR3 comprises 19 residues. V shed 4 bases and J shed 0 bases, with 21 bases lying between them. In DNA form, the CDR3 reads TGTGCCAGCAGCCGGCCCCTTCTTGCGGTACTGCCGAACACCGGGGAGCTGTTTTTT. Amino acids: CASSRPLLAVLPNTGELFF.

CDR3 loop: CAWSKGLPYNEQFF. Written as DNA, the CDR3 is TGTGCCTGGAGTAAGGGACTACCCTACAATGAGCAGTTCTTC. The rearrangement joins TRBV30 to TRBJ2-1; 7 nucleotides match TRBD2. Germline V gene sequence: CDR1 GTSNPN, CDR2 SVGIG (reference sequence). CDR3 length: 14 amino acids. V was clipped by 2 bases and J by 2 bases; unmatched bases: 3. The full variable domain, its missing parts supplied by reference TRBV30 and TRBJ2-1, is SQTIHQWPATLVQPVGSPLSLECTVEGTSNPNLYWYRQAAGRGLQLLFYSVGIGQISSEVPQNLSASRPQDRQFILSSKKLLLSDSGFYLCAWSKGLPYNEQFFGPGTRLTVL.

This chain joins TRBV14 and TRBJ2-7, with D tentatively TRBD1 (5 bases). Germline V gene sequence: CDR1 SGHDN, CDR2 FVKESK. This CDR3 is 15 amino acids long. Trimming took off 0 bases at V and 2 bases at J, with 11 bases between the two ends. CDR3 nucleotide sequence: TGTGCCAGCAGCCAAGAACCCAGGGTACCCTACGAGCAGTACTTC. It specifies CASSQEPRVPYEQYF.

V is TRBV5-4 and J is TRBJ2-3, with TRBD1 matching 11 bases. This CDR3 is 18 amino acids long. After removal of 4 bases from V and 1 base from J, the junction contained 11 bases not matched to a gene. CDR1 SGHNT and CDR2 YYREEE come from the germline V gene (reference sequence). CDR3 nucleotides: TGTGCCAGCAGCCGGGGCGGGGCGGACAGGGGGCGCACAGATACGCAGTATTTT. As protein: CASSRGGADRGRTDTQYF.

The rearrangement links TRBV9 to TRBJ2-5; 9 positions agree with TRBD1. This CDR3 has 15 amino acids. Germline V gene sequence: CDR1 SGDLS, CDR2 YYNGEE. The ends lost 0 bases at V and 5 bases at J; junction bases unmatched: 5. This CDR3 reads CASSVGTGERETQYF. In DNA, the CDR3 is TGTGCCAGCAGCGTAGGGACAGGGGAGAGGGAGACCCAGTACTTC.

This clone showed up just a few times. The chain couples TRBV5-6 to TRBJ1-4; 7 positions match TRBD1. This CDR3 has 16 amino acids. CDR1 and CDR2 (germline): SGHDT, YYEEEE. The J segment lost 3 bases and the V segment lost 0 bases, leaving 5 bases of the junction unmatched. The CDR3 sequence: CASSLGTGGSNEKLFF. The CDR3, as DNA: TGTGCCAGCAGCTTGGGGACAGGCGGATCTAATGAAAAACTGTTTTTT.

This rearrangement joins TRBV6-5 to TRBJ1-3, with D tentatively TRBD1 (6 bases). CDR1 is MNHEY and CDR2 is SVGAGI in the germline V gene. The CDR3 has 16 residues. Trimming left V 0 bases short and J 4 bases short, with 13 bases between. CDR3 nucleotide sequence: TGTGCCAGCAGTTACTCCCTGGCAGGGGCAGGAAACACCATATATTTT. Translating it yields CASSYSLAGAGNTIYF.

The CDR3 region has the DNA TGTGCCAGCAGCTTAGAAGCAGGGGGCGCAACACGGAATGAGCAGTTCTTC. This encodes CASSLEAGGATRNEQFF. The chain is built from TRBV11-2 and TRBJ2-1, with TRBD1 matching over 8 bases. Germline V gives CDR1 SGHAT, CDR2 FQNNGV. V lost 0 bases, J lost 7 bases, and 11 bases stayed unmatched. CDR3 length: 17 amino acids.

The CDR3 coding sequence is TGTGCCAGCACAGCTCCGGGACAGGGATACAATGAGCAGTTCTTC. This gives the protein CASTAPGQGYNEQFF. The J gene is TRBJ2-1, the V gene TRBV5-4, with 9 bases aligning to TRBD1. Germline loops: CDR1 SGHNT, CDR2 YYREEE (reference sequence). This CDR3 region has 15 residues. The V and J ends lost 6 bases and 4 bases, in that order; junction bases with no gene match: 8.

CDR3 bases: TGTGCCAGCAGCGGGACAGGGCGTAACACTGAAGCTTTCTTT. Its translation: CASSGTGRNTEAFF. The chain recombines TRBV9 with TRBJ1-1; 8 nucleotides match TRBD1. The V gene end was trimmed by 3 bases and the J gene end by 2 bases; junction bases not matched to a gene: 3. The CDR3 length is 14 residues. Germline V gene sequence: CDR1 SGDLS, CDR2 YYNGEE.

The chain links TRBV9 to TRBJ2-1, with a tentative D call TRBD1 (6 bases). The CDR3 contains 15 residues. The V end was cut by 4 bases, the J end by 3 bases, with 14 bases between. Germline-derived CDR1 and CDR2 are SGDLS and YYNGEE. CDR3: CASSTRQDLYNEQFF. The CDR3 DNA reads TGTGCCAGCAGCACCCGACAGGACCTCTACAATGAGCAGTTCTTC.

V and J are TRBV20-1 and TRBJ2-7; 7 bases align to TRBD1. The CDR3 sequence is 11 residues long. V lost 4 bases and J lost 6; bases outside the gene matches: 3. Germline-derived CDR1 and CDR2 are DFQATT and SNEGSKA (reference sequence). Here the CDR3 DNA reads TGCAGTGCTATGACAGGGCGCGAGCAGTACTTC. Encoded protein: CSAMTGREQYF.